This T cell receptor beta chain was retrieved from a study of T cells in Graves' hyperthyroidism and ophthalmopathy. Stable disease denoted Graves' hyperthyroidism without ophthalmopathy progression within 18 months. Together with thyroid ultrasound, orbital computed tomography, serum thyroxine and TRAb, clinical symptoms were used for diagnoses. The PBMCs were sourced from fresh peripheral blood (more than 9 ml). RNA transcripts yielded amplified TCR beta CDR3 regions. Primed by the HTBI set, a first-round RT-PCR was run on the TCR CDR3. TCRdb fed the multiplex PCR reads into MiXCR, producing one record per CDR3 protein. The sample yields roughly 110,000 distinct CDR3 sequences, roughly 15% seen once. Points on this clonotype: The target antigen is unknown.

The CDR3 is made up of 14 amino acids. V shed 5 bases, J shed 5 bases, and the junction held 5 bases outside the gene matches. Whole-study results and caveats: Blood samples included most of the expanded thyroid clonotypes exceeding 0.001.

The chain employs TRBV12-3 or TRBV12-4 and TRBJ1-2, with 10 bases aligning to TRBD1. The sequence was obtained from a woman between 50 and 59 years old with Graves' hyperthyroidism. Sequencing used blood. CDR3 loop: CASSVGTGEYGYTF. DNA for the CDR3: TGTGCCAGCAGTGTCGGGACAGGGGAATATGGCTACACCTTC.